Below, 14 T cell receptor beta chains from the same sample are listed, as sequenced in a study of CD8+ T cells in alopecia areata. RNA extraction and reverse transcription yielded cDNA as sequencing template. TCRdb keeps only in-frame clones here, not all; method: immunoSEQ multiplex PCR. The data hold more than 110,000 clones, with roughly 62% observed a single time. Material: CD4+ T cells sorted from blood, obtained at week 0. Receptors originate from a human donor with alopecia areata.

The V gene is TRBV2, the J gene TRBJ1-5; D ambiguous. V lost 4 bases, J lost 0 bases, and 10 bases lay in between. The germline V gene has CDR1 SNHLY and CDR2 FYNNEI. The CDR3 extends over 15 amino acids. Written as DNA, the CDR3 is TGTGCCAGCAGTGGGACGGTGAATAGCAATCAGCCCCAGCATTTT. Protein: CASSGTVNSNQPQHF.

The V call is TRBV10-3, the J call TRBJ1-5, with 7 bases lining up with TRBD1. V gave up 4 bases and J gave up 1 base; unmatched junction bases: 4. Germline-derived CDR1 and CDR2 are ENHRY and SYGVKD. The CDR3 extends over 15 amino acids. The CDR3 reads CAISGGQTSNQPQHF. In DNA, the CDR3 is TGTGCCATCAGTGGGGGACAGACAAGCAATCAGCCCCAGCATTTT.

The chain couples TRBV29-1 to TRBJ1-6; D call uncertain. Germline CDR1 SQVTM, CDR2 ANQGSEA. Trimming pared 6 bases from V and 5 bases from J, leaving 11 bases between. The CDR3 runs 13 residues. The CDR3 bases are TGCAGCGTCTCGGACGGAAATAATTCACCCCTCCACTTT. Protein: CSVSDGNNSPLHF.

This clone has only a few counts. The CDR3 region is CASSYSGGPSGETQYF. In DNA form, the CDR3 reads TGTGCCAGCAGTTACTCTGGAGGACCCAGTGGAGAGACCCAGTACTTC. J is TRBJ2-5 and V is TRBV6-5, with a tentative D call TRBD2 (5 bases). The CDR3 consists of 16 residues. Germline loops: CDR1 MNHEY, CDR2 SVGAGI. V was trimmed by 0 bases and J by 4 bases, leaving 15 bases between them.

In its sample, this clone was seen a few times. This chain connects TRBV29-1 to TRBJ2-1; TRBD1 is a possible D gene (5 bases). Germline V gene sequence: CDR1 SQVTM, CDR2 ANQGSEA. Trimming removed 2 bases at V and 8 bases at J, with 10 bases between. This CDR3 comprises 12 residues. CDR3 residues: CSVEQGGDEQFF. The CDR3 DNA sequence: TGCAGCGTTGAACAGGGTGGCGATGAGCAGTTCTTC.

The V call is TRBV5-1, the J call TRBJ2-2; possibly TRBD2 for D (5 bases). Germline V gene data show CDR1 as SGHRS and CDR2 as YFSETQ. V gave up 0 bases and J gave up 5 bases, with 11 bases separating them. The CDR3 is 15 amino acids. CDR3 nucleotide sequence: TGCGCCAGCAGCTTGGTAGGAGGAAGGACCGGGGAGCTGTTTTTT. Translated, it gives CASSLVGGRTGELFF.

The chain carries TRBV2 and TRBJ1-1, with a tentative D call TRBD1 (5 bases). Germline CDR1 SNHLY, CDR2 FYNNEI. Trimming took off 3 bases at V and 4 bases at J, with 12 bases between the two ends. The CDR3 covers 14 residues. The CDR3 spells CASSDTTAITEAFF. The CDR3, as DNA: TGTGCCAGCAGTGACACGACAGCTATCACTGAAGCTTTCTTT.

The CDR3 sequence: CASSEPSPGLPFYEQYF. CDR3 in DNA: TGTGCCAGCAGTGAACCGTCGCCCGGACTACCCTTCTACGAGCAGTACTTC. This chain links TRBV2 with TRBJ2-7; TRBD2 is a possible D gene (6 bases). Germline assignment: CDR1 SNHLY and CDR2 FYNNEI. V was pared by 2 bases and J by 3 bases, with 20 bases between. This CDR3 contains 17 residues.

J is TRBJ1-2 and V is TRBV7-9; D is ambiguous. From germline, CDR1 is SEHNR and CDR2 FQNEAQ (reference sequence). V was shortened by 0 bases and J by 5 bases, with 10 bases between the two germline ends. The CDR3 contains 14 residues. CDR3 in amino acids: CASSLAVDRYGYTF. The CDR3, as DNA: TGTGCCAGCAGCTTAGCAGTTGACCGGTATGGCTACACCTTC. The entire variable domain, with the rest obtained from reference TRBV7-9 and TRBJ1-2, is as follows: DTGVSQNPRHKITKRGQNVTFRCDPISEHNRLYWYRQTLGQGPEFLTYFQNEAQLEKSRLLSDRFSAERPKGSFSTLEIQRTEQGDSAMYLCASSLAVDRYGYTFGSGTRLTVV.

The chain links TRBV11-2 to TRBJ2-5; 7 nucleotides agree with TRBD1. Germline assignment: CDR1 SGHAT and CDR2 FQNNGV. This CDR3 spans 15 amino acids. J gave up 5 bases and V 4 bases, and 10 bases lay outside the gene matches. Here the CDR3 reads CASSSTRGPWETQYF. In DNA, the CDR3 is TGTGCCAGCAGCTCTACGAGGGGGCCGTGGGAGACCCAGTACTTC.

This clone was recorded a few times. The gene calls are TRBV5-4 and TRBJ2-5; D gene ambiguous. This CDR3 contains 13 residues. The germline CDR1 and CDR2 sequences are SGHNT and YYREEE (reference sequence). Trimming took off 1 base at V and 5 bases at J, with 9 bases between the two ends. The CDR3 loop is CASSLLPLETQYF. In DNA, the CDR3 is TGTGCCAGCAGCTTGCTACCCCTGGAGACCCAGTACTTC.

This chain's CDR3 is CASSHKWADLTF. CDR3 DNA: TGTGCCAGCAGCCATAAATGGGCCGATCTGACTTTC. The chain is built from TRBV7-9 and TRBJ2-6; D ambiguous. Germline V gene data show CDR1 as SEHNR and CDR2 as FQNEAQ (reference sequence). Trimming stripped 5 bases from V and 16 bases from J, with 15 bases between. The CDR3 spans 12 residues.

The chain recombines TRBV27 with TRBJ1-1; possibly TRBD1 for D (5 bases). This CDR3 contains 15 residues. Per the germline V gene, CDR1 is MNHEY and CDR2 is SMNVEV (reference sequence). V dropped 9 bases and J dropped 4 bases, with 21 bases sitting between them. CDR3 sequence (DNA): TGTGCCAGTGCTATGGGGCCCCAGGCCGGCACTGAAGCTTTCTTT. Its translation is CASAMGPQAGTEAFF.

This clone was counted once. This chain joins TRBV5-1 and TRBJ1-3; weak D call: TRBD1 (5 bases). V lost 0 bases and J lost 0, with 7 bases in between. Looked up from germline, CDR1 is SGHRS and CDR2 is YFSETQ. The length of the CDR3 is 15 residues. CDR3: CASSLDRSSGNTIYF. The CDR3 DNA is TGCGCCAGCAGCTTGGACAGGAGCTCTGGAAACACCATATATTTT.